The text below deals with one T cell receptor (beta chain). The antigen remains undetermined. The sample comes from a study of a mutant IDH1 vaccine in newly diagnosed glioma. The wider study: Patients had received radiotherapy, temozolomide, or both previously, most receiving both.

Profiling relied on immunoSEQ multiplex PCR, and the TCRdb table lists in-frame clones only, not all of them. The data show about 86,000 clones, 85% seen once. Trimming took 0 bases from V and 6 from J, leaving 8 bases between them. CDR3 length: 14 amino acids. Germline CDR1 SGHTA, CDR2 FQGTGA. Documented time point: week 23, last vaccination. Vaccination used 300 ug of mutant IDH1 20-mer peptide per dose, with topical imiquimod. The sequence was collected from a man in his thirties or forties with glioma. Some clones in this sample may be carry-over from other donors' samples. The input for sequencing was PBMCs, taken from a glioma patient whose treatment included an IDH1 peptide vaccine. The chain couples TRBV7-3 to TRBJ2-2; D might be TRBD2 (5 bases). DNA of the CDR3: TGTGCCAGCAGCTTAACGGCGGGTGCCGGGGAGCTGTTTTTT. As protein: CASSLTAGAGELFF.